This T cell receptor beta chain was observed in a study of T-cell reconstitution after alpha-beta-depleted transplantation in children. Researchers prepared the TCRbeta library using unique molecular identifiers, the study reports. One entry per CDR3 protein results from TCRdb running MiXCR on the PCR reads. The table lists around 200,000 distinct CDR3 sequences, 8% to 9.5% of them singletons, with approximately 6.6% in the top ten. CDR3 size: 14 residues. V was pared by 1 base and J by 5 bases, with 9 bases between. Looked up from germline, CDR1 is SEHNR and CDR2 is FQNEAQ (reference sequence). This clonotype showed up many times.

The TCR comes from a human donor who donated a stem cell graft to a child with acute lymphoblastic leukemia. V and J are TRBV7-9 and TRBJ1-5, with D maybe TRBD1 (5 bases). This specimen was PBMCs from the stem cell graft donor, taken from the stem cell graft. The CDR3 sequence: CASSLGGGYQPQHF. The DNA for the CDR3 is TGTGCCAGCAGCTTAGGTGGGGGGTATCAGCCCCAGCATTTT. Full variable domain (outside the CDR3, taken from reference TRBV7-9 and TRBJ1-5): DTGVSQNPRHKITKRGQNVTFRCDPISEHNRLYWYRQTLGQGPEFLTYFQNEAQLEKSRLLSDRFSAERPKGSFSTLEIQRTEQGDSAMYLCASSLGGGYQPQHFGDGTRLSIL.